This TCR beta chain was observed in a study of regulatory T cells in long-lasting Graves disease. Time point in this sample: persistent/refractory GD, antithyroid drugs over 5 years with positive TRAb. There was RNA extracted from PBMCs, and the TCR library was made from it. Patients came from an endocrinology department in Xi'an, China. This clonotype was recorded once. Antigen: not known. A read error likely explains this, since a far larger clone differs by one base. To make TCR beta libraries, researchers used iRepertoire HTBI primers and Arm-PCR of CDR3 regions. Authors' processing steps: Detected in the samples were approximately 58 TRBV and 15 or so TRBJ segments. Each CDR3 protein gets one entry after TCRdb re-called the multiplex PCR reads with MiXCR. TCRdb, not the original authors, processed these V and J calls. Of some 430,000 distinct CDR3 sequences in the sample, 20% to 25% were seen once.

The study's findings and limits: Having only a small sample size may have limited accuracy. Researchers examined only peripheral blood and not thyroid tissue.

The sequence came from a female donor with Graves disease. This sample comprised peripheral blood mononuclear cells (PBMCs), obtained when the disease was refractory, from a patient treated with antithyroid drugs.

CDR3 nucleotides: TGTGCCAGCAGTTTAAGTCTACCCGACACTGAAGCTTTCTTT. This encodes CASSLSLPDTEAFF. The genes are TRBV6-5 and TRBJ1-1; no definite D call. Looked up from germline, CDR1 is MNHEY and CDR2 is SVGAGI. This CDR3 has 14 amino acids. Trimming took off 4 bases at V and 3 bases at J, with 12 bases between the two ends.